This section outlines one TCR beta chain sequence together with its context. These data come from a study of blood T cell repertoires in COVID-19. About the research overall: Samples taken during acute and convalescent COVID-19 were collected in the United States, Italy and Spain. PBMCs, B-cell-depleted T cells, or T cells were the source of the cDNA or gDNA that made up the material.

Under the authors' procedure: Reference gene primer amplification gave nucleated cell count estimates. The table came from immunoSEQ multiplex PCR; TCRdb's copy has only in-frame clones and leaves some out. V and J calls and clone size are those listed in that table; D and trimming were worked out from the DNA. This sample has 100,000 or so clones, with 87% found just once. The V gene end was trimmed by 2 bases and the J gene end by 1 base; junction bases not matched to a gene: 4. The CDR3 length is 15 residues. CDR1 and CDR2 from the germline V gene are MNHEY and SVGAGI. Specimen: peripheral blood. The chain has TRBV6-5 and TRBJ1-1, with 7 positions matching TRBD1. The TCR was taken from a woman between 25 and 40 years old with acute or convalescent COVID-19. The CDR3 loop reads CASSYLTGANTEAFF. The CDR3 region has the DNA TGTGCCAGCAGTTACCTTACAGGGGCGAACACTGAAGCTTTCTTT.